This T cell receptor (beta chain) was documented in a study of post-analysis software for immune sequencing data. The TCR beta cDNA libraries contained unique molecular identifiers. TCRdb re-derived calls from the PCR reads in MiXCR, one entry per CDR3 protein. The table includes 450,000 to 650,000 distinct CDR3 sequences, roughly 40% detected once. Sequencing was done on a sample of blood. The TCR was taken from a girl aged 10 to 17 with multiple sclerosis.

The CDR3 region is CASSLTRTSGYEQYF. The CDR3 nucleotides read TGCGCCAGCAGCTTGACCCGGACTAGCGGCTACGAGCAGTACTTC. The V gene is TRBV5-1, the J gene TRBJ2-7, with 10 positions matching TRBD2. J gave up 3 bases and V 1 base, and 4 bases lay outside the gene matches. CDR1 and CDR2 from the germline V gene are SGHRS and YFSETQ. The CDR3 covers 15 residues.